The rows below give T cell receptor beta chains drawn from one sample of a study of blood T cell repertoires in COVID-19. Using immunoSEQ multiplex PCR, the repertoire was profiled, and TCRdb retains in-frame clones only, with some absent. The table lists around 67,000 clones, approximately 78% of them singletons, with 9.2% in the top ten. Sequencing was performed on peripheral blood. The receptors here all came from a human donor in a cohort sampled during active COVID-19. CDR3s include the opening cysteine and the closing phenylalanine or tryptophan. D genes are given only for firm matches. Clone size is given for some rows only: seen once, a few or many times, or a class if the clone is expanded.

j_call | clone_size | v_call | d_call | cdr3_aa | cdr3_nt
TRBJ2-5 | once | TRBV7-2 | . | CASSPRVGETQYF | TGTGCCAGCAGCCCCAGGGTAGGAGAGACCCAGTACTTC
TRBJ1-2 | . | TRBV7-9 | . | CASSSTGLDGYTF | TGTGCCAGCAGCTCCACGGGACTTGATGGCTACACCTTC
TRBJ1-5 | once | TRBV5-5 | . | CASSLEPRSNQPQHF | TGTGCCAGCAGCTTAGAGCCTCGAAGCAATCAGCCCCAGCATTTT
TRBJ1-1 | . | TRBV28 | . | CASSFMFSRTEAFF | TGTGCCAGCAGTTTCATGTTTTCGCGCACTGAAGCTTTCTTT
TRBJ1-4 | few | TRBV5-4 | TRBD1 | CASRADRGSEKLFF | TGTGCCAGCCGAGCCGACAGGGGGAGTGAAAAACTGTTTTTT
TRBJ2-3 | . | TRBV9 | . | CASSDLSSTDTQYF | TGTGCCAGCAGCGACCTAAGTAGCACAGATACGCAGTATTTT
TRBJ2-4 | . | TRBV28 | TRBD2 | CASAVPGLARGKNIQYF | TGTGCCAGCGCTGTTCCGGGACTAGCAAGGGGGAAAAACATTCAGTACTTC
TRBJ2-7 | . | TRBV9 | TRBD1 | CASSQTGIEDEQYF | TGTGCCAGCTCGCAGACAGGGATAGAAGACGAGCAGTACTTC
TRBJ1-6 | . | TRBV6-1 | TRBD1 | CASSGPGQGAYNSPLHF | TGTGCCAGCAGTGGACCGGGACAGGGGGCATATAATTCACCCCTCCACTTT
TRBJ2-2 | once | TRBV7-2 | . | CASSSYTGELFF | TGTGCCAGCAGCTCCTACACCGGGGAGCTGTTTTTT
TRBJ1-2 | . | TRBV19 | . | CASEGVNYGYTF | TGTGCCAGTGAAGGAGTAAACTATGGCTACACCTTC
TRBJ2-1 | . | TRBV24-1 | TRBD2 | CATGRLAGGYNEQFF | TGTGCCACCGGGAGACTAGCGGGAGGGTACAATGAGCAGTTCTTC
TRBJ2-4 | . | TRBV5-4 | . | CASSLSETEENIQYF | TGTGCCAGCAGCTTGTCCGAGACAGAGGAAAACATTCAGTACTTC
TRBJ2-1 | . | TRBV20-1 | . | CSATPGVF | TGCAGTGCTACACCTGGAGTCTTC
TRBJ2-7 | . | TRBV5-1 | TRBD2 | CASSKRELAYEQYF | TGCGCCAGCAGTAAGCGGGAGTTAGCCTACGAGCAGTACTTC
TRBJ2-3 | . | TRBV2 | . | CASSTTPDTQYF | TGTGCCAGCAGTACTACTCCAGATACGCAGTATTTT
TRBJ2-7 | many | TRBV3-1/TRBV3-2 | . | CASSLNRAYEQYF | TGTGCCAGCAGCCTCAACAGAGCCTACGAGCAGTACTTC
TRBJ2-7 | . | TRBV7-2 | . | CASSADRRSSYEQYF | TGTGCCAGCAGCGCCGATCGACGGAGCTCCTACGAGCAGTACTTC
TRBJ1-6 | . | TRBV6-6 | TRBD1 | CASSLTGTGSRNSPLHF | TGTGCCAGCAGTCTTACCGGGACAGGATCTCGAAATTCACCCCTCCACTTT
TRBJ2-1 | once | TRBV4-1 | TRBD1 | CASSQGTGLTREFF | TGCGCCAGCAGCCAAGGGACAGGGTTGACCCGAGAGTTCTTC
TRBJ2-7 | once | TRBV7-2 | TRBD1 | CASSFSGQAYEQYF | TGTGCCAGCAGCTTCTCCGGACAGGCCTACGAGCAGTACTTC
TRBJ1-5 | . | TRBV28 | . | CASSLLSFRGKQKNQPQHF | TGTGCCAGCAGTTTATTATCTTTCCGGGGGAAGCAAAAAAATCAGCCCCAGCATTTT
TRBJ1-1 | . | TRBV6-1 | . | CASSEVDMVSITAFF | TGTGCCAGCAGTGAAGTTGATATGGTGAGCATTACAGCTTTCTTT
TRBJ1-2 | . | TRBV30 | TRBD1 | CAWKGQGVGYTF | TGTGCCTGGAAGGGACAGGGGGTCGGCTACACCTTC
TRBJ1-2 | once | TRBV24-1 | . | CATSAPGETYGYTF | TGTGCCACCAGTGCTCCGGGTGAAACATATGGCTACACCTTC
TRBJ2-3 | once | TRBV30 | TRBD2 | CAWSVGLAGAQYF | TGTGCCTGGAGCGTGGGACTAGCGGGAGCGCAGTATTTT
TRBJ1-2 | once | TRBV4-2 | TRBD1 | CASSPDRGQSLF | TGTGCCAGCAGCCCGGACAGGGGGCAATCCCTCTTC
TRBJ2-1 | few | TRBV7-9 | . | CASSLVLSSDHYNEQFF | TGTGCCAGCAGCTTAGTTTTAAGTAGCGATCATTACAATGAGCAGTTCTTC
TRBJ1-6 | . | TRBV15 | . | CATSRDSLGEGTLHF | TGTGCCACCAGCAGAGATTCGTTGGGGGAGGGGACCCTCCACTTT
TRBJ1-6 | . | TRBV28 | . | CASSFSVGHNSPLHF | TGTGCCAGCAGTTTCTCGGTGGGGCATAATTCACCCCTCCACTTT
TRBJ2-7 | few | TRBV7-8 | . | CASSFRRISSYEQYF | TGTGCCAGCAGCTTTCGGAGGATCAGCTCCTACGAGCAGTACTTC
TRBJ1-2 | few | TRBV4-1 | . | CASSPSLPSHGYTF | TGCGCCAGCAGCCCCTCACTTCCCTCTCATGGCTACACCTTC
TRBJ2-2 | . | TRBV24-1 | . | CATSDPRGTVNTGELFF | TGTGCCACCAGTGACCCGAGGGGGACGGTGAACACCGGGGAGCTGTTTTTT
TRBJ1-2 | . | TRBV6-5 | . | CASSPGSDYGYTF | TGTGCCAGCAGCCCCGGTAGCGACTATGGCTACACCTTC
TRBJ1-1 | . | TRBV20-1 | . | CSAFGNTEAFF | TGCAGTGCTTTCGGGAACACTGAAGCTTTCTTT
TRBJ2-7 | . | TRBV11-1 | TRBD1 | CASSFSGGSYEQYF | TGTGCCAGCAGCTTTTCAGGGGGATCCTACGAGCAGTACTTC
TRBJ2-2 | few | TRBV7-3 | . | CASSRGDTGELFF | TGTGCCAGCAGCAGGGGCGACACCGGGGAGCTGTTTTTT
TRBJ1-5 | few | TRBV6-1 | TRBD1 | CASSEEATGLGQPQHF | TGTGCCAGCAGTGAAGAGGCGACAGGGCTAGGCCAGCCCCAGCATTTT
TRBJ1-4 | . | TRBV9 | . | CASSVGGQANEKLFF | TGTGCCAGCAGCGTGGGAGGTCAGGCAAATGAAAAACTGTTTTTT
TRBJ2-1 | . | TRBV9 | . | CASSASLSYNEQFF | TGTGCCAGCAGCGCGTCCCTTTCCTACAATGAGCAGTTCTTC
TRBJ1-2 | . | TRBV28 | . | CASSSPGDGYTF | TGTGCCAGCAGTTCCCCGGGAGATGGCTACACCTTC
TRBJ2-7 | . | TRBV28 | TRBD1 | CASSSGQAAYEQYF | TGTGCCAGCAGTTCGGGACAGGCCGCCTACGAGCAGTACTTC
TRBJ1-1 | . | TRBV5-4 | . | CASSLGENTEAFF | TGTGCCAGCAGCTTAGGGGAGAACACTGAAGCTTTCTTT
TRBJ2-1 | . | TRBV4-3 | TRBD2 | CASSQDGGLADNEQFF | TGCGCCAGCAGCCAAGATGGGGGACTAGCGGATAATGAGCAGTTCTTC
TRBJ2-7 | . | TRBV6-5 | TRBD1 | CASSSGTGSGEQYF | TGTGCCAGCAGTTCTGGGACAGGGTCGGGCGAGCAGTACTTC
TRBJ2-3 | few | TRBV28 | . | CASSLRPPGLPTTDTQYF | TGTGCCAGCAGTTTACGACCTCCGGGTCTCCCGACGACAGATACGCAGTATTTT
TRBJ1-1 | . | TRBV6-1 | . | CASSEAGQTEAFF | TGTGCCAGCAGTGAAGCCGGACAAACTGAAGCTTTCTTT
TRBJ1-2 | . | TRBV20-1 | . | CSASLPGNYGYTF | TGCAGTGCTAGTTTGCCAGGGAACTATGGCTACACCTTC
TRBJ2-4 | . | TRBV10-3 | TRBD1 | CATASGTENIQYF | TGTGCCACCGCTTCCGGGACAGAAAACATTCAGTACTTC
TRBJ2-7 | . | TRBV7-8 | . | CASSLAGTTSSYEQYF | TGTGCCAGCAGCTTAGCCGGGACAACAAGCTCCTACGAGCAGTACTTC
TRBJ2-1 | . | TRBV6-1 | TRBD2 | CASSESSGSYNEQFF | TGTGCCAGCAGTGAATCTAGCGGGAGTTACAATGAGCAGTTCTTC